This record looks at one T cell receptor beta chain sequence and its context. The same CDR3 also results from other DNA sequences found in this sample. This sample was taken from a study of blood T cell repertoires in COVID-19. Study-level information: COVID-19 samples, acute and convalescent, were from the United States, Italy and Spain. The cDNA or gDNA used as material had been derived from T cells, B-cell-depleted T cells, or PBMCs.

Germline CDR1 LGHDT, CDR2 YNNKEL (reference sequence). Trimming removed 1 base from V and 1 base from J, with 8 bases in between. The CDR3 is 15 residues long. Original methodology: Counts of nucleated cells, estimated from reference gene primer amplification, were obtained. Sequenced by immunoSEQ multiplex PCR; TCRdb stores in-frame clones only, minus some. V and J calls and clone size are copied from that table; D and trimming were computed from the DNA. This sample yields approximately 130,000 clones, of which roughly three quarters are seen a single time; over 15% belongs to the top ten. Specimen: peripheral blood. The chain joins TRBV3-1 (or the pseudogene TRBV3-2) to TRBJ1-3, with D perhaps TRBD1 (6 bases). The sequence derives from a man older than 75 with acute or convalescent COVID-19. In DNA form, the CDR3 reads TGTGCCAGCAGCCAAGGAAGGGGGTCTGGAAACACCATATATTTT. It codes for CASSQGRGSGNTIYF.